This is a list of T cell receptor beta chains from one sample in a study of blood T cell repertoires in COVID-19. Profiled with immunoSEQ multiplex PCR; TCRdb holds only in-frame clones, not every one. This sample carries approximately 140,000 clones, 84% of them seen once, and the ten largest clones take around 5.4%. The specimen sequenced was PBMCs or T cells enriched from blood (not recorded which). The receptors come from a woman in her fifties or sixties who had been exposed to COVID-19. CDR3s include the opening cysteine and the closing phenylalanine or tryptophan. D genes are given only for firm matches. The size of a clone is reported for some rows only, either as once, few or many, or as a class for expanded clones.

V gene: TRBV9
clone size: -
J gene: TRBJ2-1
D gene: -
CDR3 protein: CASSVGLTNEQFF
CDR3 DNA: TGTGCCAGCAGCGTGGGGCTCACGAATGAGCAGTTCTTC

V gene: TRBV5-1
clone size: -
J gene: TRBJ1-2
D gene: TRBD1
CDR3 protein: CASSQDRGPGGYTF
CDR3 DNA: TGCGCCAGCAGCCAGGACAGGGGGCCGGGGGGCTACACCTTC

V gene: TRBV14
clone size: -
J gene: TRBJ2-7
D gene: -
CDR3 protein: CASSQSTNRQYF
CDR3 DNA: TGTGCCAGCAGCCAATCTACGAATAGGCAGTACTTC

V gene: TRBV7-2
clone size: few
J gene: TRBJ1-2
D gene: -
CDR3 protein: CASSLDVGGASGYTF
CDR3 DNA: TGTGCCAGCAGCTTAGATGTAGGGGGGGCGAGTGGCTACACCTTC

V gene: TRBV27
clone size: -
J gene: TRBJ2-7
D gene: -
CDR3 protein: CASRRDGRSYEQYF
CDR3 DNA: TGTGCCAGCAGGCGGGACGGTAGATCCTACGAGCAGTACTTC

V gene: TRBV5-1
clone size: -
J gene: TRBJ2-7
D gene: TRBD1
CDR3 protein: CASSLVGTGVPYEQYF
CDR3 DNA: TGCGCCAGCAGCTTGGTAGGGACAGGGGTGCCCTACGAGCAGTACTTC

V gene: TRBV7-8
clone size: -
J gene: TRBJ2-7
D gene: -
CDR3 protein: CASSLGPPGGHYEQYF
CDR3 DNA: TGTGCCAGCAGCTTAGGGCCACCCGGCGGTCACTACGAGCAGTACTTC

V gene: TRBV7-2
clone size: -
J gene: TRBJ1-1
D gene: -
CDR3 protein: CASRTDGKAFF
CDR3 DNA: TGTGCCAGCAGGACCGACGGGAAAGCTTTCTTT

V gene: TRBV30
clone size: -
J gene: TRBJ1-2
D gene: -
CDR3 protein: CAWSGGVIYGYTF
CDR3 DNA: TGTGCCTGGTCGGGGGGGGTAATCTATGGCTACACCTTC

V gene: TRBV27
clone size: -
J gene: TRBJ2-7
D gene: TRBD1
CDR3 protein: CASAGTGVSYEQYF
CDR3 DNA: TGTGCCAGCGCTGGGACAGGGGTATCCTACGAGCAGTACTTC

V gene: TRBV19
clone size: -
J gene: TRBJ2-1
D gene: TRBD2
CDR3 protein: CASSEGLAGGLTFF
CDR3 DNA: TGTGCCAGTAGTGAGGGACTAGCGGGGGGCCTAACGTTCTTC

V gene: TRBV4-3
clone size: -
J gene: TRBJ2-4
D gene: -
CDR3 protein: CASSQALEAAIQYF
CDR3 DNA: TGCGCCAGCAGCCAAGCCCTAGAGGCCGCCATTCAGTACTTC

V gene: TRBV9
clone size: -
J gene: TRBJ2-1
D gene: TRBD2
CDR3 protein: CASSVAARGGNNEQFF
CDR3 DNA: TGTGCCAGCAGCGTAGCGGCTCGGGGGGGAAACAATGAGCAGTTCTTC

V gene: TRBV13
clone size: -
J gene: TRBJ2-5
D gene: -
CDR3 protein: CASSFDSQETQYF
CDR3 DNA: TGTGCCAGCAGCTTTGACTCCCAAGAGACCCAGTACTTC

V gene: TRBV7-2
clone size: -
J gene: TRBJ1-2
D gene: -
CDR3 protein: CASSHLRETEALGYTF
CDR3 DNA: TGTGCCAGCAGCCATCTGAGGGAGACGGAAGCCCTTGGCTACACCTTC